These 3 T cell receptor beta chains originate from one sample sequenced in a study of blood T cell repertoires in COVID-19. Method: immunoSEQ multiplex PCR; TCRdb's copy keeps in-frame clones and lacks some. The sample consists of 210,000 or so clones, 70% to 90% of them appearing once. The sample consisted of PBMCs or T cells enriched from blood (not recorded which). These receptors were obtained from a young man who had recovered from COVID-19.

The rearrangement uses TRBV25-1 and TRBJ2-1; TRBD1 might be the D (6 bases). Trimming took off 5 bases at V and 9 bases at J, with 20 bases between the two ends. The CDR3 spans 15 residues. Germline CDR1 and CDR2: MGHDK and SYGVNS. The CDR3, as DNA: TGTGCCAGCAGTAAAATGACAGGTAACGCCGGTGAGCAGTTCTTC. Translating it yields CASSKMTGNAGEQFF.

The chain combines TRBV7-9 with TRBJ2-2; 7 nucleotides agree with TRBD1. Germline V CDR1 and CDR2: SEHNR, FQNEAQ (reference sequence). V was pared by 5 bases and J by 7 bases, with 10 bases of the junction left unmatched. This CDR3 is 15 amino acids long. CDR3 DNA sequence: TGTGCCAGCAGCCTACAGGGGAGATGGATCGGGGAGCTGTTTTTT. Encoded protein: CASSLQGRWIGELFF.

CDR3 protein: CASSDRRTLAKNIQYF. The DNA for the CDR3 is TGTGCCAGCAGCGACAGGCGGACCTTAGCCAAAAACATTCAGTACTTC. The rearrangement uses TRBV7-8 and TRBJ2-4; weak D call: TRBD1 (6 bases). V lost 5 bases and J lost 0, with 14 bases in between. The CDR3 runs to 16 residues. Germline lookup yields CDR1 SGHVS and CDR2 FQNEAQ.